A selection of T cell receptor beta chains follows, all from one sample in a study of identical twins. TCRdb independently ran MiXCR on the 5' RACE reads; one entry per CDR3 protein. The sample includes some 200,000 distinct CDR3 sequences, around 6.8% seen only once; the top ten take 1.9%. These records were also assigned to another study, of yellow fever vaccine responses in identical twins.

Sequenced sample: memory (CD45RO+) T cells sorted from blood. These receptors all stem from a young woman in good health. The CDR3 runs from the conserved cysteine through the conserved F or W. D genes are given only for firm matches. Clone size is stated in some rows and not others, as once, few, many or a class when expanded.

15	TRBV6-4	medium-sized	TRBJ2-1	TRBD2	CASSEGTSGPDEQFF	TGTGCCAGCAGTGAAGGGACTAGCGGTCCGGATGAGCAGTTCTTC
11	TRBV20-1	few	TRBJ2-1	NA	CSAPNLGEQFF	TGCAGTGCTCCAAACCTGGGGGAGCAGTTCTTC
11	TRBV20-1	many	TRBJ2-1	NA	CSARLAVEQFF	TGCAGTGCTAGACTAGCCGTGGAGCAGTTCTTC
13	TRBV29-1	NA	TRBJ2-7	TRBD2	CSYELAGAYEQYF	TGCAGCTACGAGTTGGCGGGAGCCTACGAGCAGTACTTC
15	TRBV5-1	many	TRBJ2-5	NA	CASSSRGISQETQYF	TGCGCCAGCAGCTCGAGGGGGATTAGCCAAGAGACCCAGTACTTC
18	TRBV3-1	few	TRBJ2-3	TRBD2	CASSQQVPGLAGGDTQYF	TGTGCCAGCAGCCAACAGGTCCCGGGACTAGCGGGAGGAGATACGCAGTATTTT
15	TRBV6-1	many	TRBJ2-1	TRBD2	CASSLAGGVYNEQFF	TGTGCCAGCAGCCTGGCGGGGGGGGTATACAATGAGCAGTTCTTC
15	TRBV12-3/TRBV12-4	many	TRBJ1-3	NA	CASSFGGASGNTIYF	TGTGCCAGCAGTTTTGGGGGGGCCAGTGGAAACACCATATATTTT
13	TRBV6-2/TRBV6-3	many	TRBJ2-5	NA	CASRRPGGETQYF	TGTGCCAGCAGACGACCCGGAGGAGAGACCCAGTACTTC
17	TRBV7-2	few	TRBJ2-2	NA	CASSLALQPSDTGELFF	TGTGCCAGCAGCTTAGCGCTCCAGCCATCGGACACCGGGGAGCTGTTTTTT
14	TRBV3-1	few	TRBJ1-2	NA	CASSHNADHYGYTF	TGTGCCAGCAGCCACAACGCGGATCACTATGGCTACACCTTC
13	TRBV11-2	many	TRBJ2-3	NA	CASSPGLTDTQYF	TGTGCCAGCAGCCCCGGACTTACAGATACGCAGTATTTT
15	TRBV28	many	TRBJ2-1	NA	CASSFSGDSYNEQFF	TGTGCCAGCAGTTTCTCTGGGGACTCCTACAATGAGCAGTTCTTC
14	TRBV5-5	NA	TRBJ1-2	TRBD1	CASSLAGTGDGYTF	TGTGCCAGCAGCTTGGCGGGGACAGGGGATGGCTACACCTTC
15	TRBV27	few	TRBJ2-2	TRBD1	CASSQDRGFGGELFF	TGTGCCAGCAGCCAGGACAGGGGTTTCGGCGGGGAGCTGTTTTTT
15	TRBV6-1	NA	TRBJ2-3	TRBD2	CASHEPGLATDTQYF	TGTGCCAGCCATGAACCGGGACTAGCTACAGATACGCAGTATTTT
15	TRBV6-2/TRBV6-3	NA	TRBJ2-7	NA	CASSHRDSSSYEQYF	TGTGCCAGCAGCCACCGGGACTCGAGCTCCTACGAGCAGTACTTC
11	TRBV6-5	few	TRBJ2-7	NA	CASRSSWEQYF	TGTGCCAGCCGATCATCGTGGGAGCAGTACTTC
14	TRBV7-9	NA	TRBJ2-5	NA	CASSLAFIQETQYF	TGTGCCAGCAGCTTAGCGTTTATCCAAGAGACCCAGTACTTC
13	TRBV20-1	NA	TRBJ2-5	NA	CSADPTAQETQYF	TGCAGTGCCGACCCGACAGCCCAAGAGACCCAGTACTTC
14	TRBV14	NA	TRBJ2-7	NA	CASSRRPGAYEQYF	TGTGCCAGCAGCAGAAGACCGGGGGCCTACGAGCAGTACTTC
15	TRBV5-6	many	TRBJ1-2	NA	CASSRLASPSYGYTF	TGTGCCAGCAGCCGGTTAGCTTCACCATCTTATGGCTACACCTTC
15	TRBV12-3/TRBV12-4	many	TRBJ2-1	TRBD2	CASSRTSGGHNEQFF	TGTGCCAGCAGTCGGACTAGCGGGGGCCACAATGAGCAGTTCTTC
12	TRBV11-2	many	TRBJ2-3	NA	CASSFVADTQYF	TGTGCCAGCAGCTTCGTAGCAGATACGCAGTATTTT
15	TRBV7-8	many	TRBJ2-7	TRBD1	CASSFGQGGTYEQYF	TGTGCCAGCAGCTTTGGACAGGGTGGAACCTACGAGCAGTACTTC
14	TRBV6-5	NA	TRBJ1-4	NA	CASSYRGGGEKLFF	TGTGCCAGCAGTTACAGGGGAGGAGGGGAAAAACTGTTTTTT
12	TRBV29-1	NA	TRBJ1-1	TRBD1	CSVEGQGTEAFF	TGCAGCGTTGAGGGACAGGGCACTGAAGCTTTCTTT
14	TRBV5-1	many	TRBJ1-2	TRBD1	CASSWGTDIYGYTF	TGCGCCAGCAGCTGGGGGACAGACATCTATGGCTACACCTTC